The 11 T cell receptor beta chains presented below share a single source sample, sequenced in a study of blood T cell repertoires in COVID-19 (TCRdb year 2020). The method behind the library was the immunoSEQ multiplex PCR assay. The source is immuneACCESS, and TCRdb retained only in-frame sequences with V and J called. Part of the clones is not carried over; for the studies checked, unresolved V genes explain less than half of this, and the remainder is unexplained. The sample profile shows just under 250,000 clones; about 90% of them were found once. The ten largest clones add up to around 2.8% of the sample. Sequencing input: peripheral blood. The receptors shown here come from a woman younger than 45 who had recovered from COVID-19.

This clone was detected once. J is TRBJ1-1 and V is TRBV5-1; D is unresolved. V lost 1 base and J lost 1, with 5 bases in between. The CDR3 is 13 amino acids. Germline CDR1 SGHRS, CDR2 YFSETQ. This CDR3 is CASSLLWNTEAFF. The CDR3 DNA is TGCGCCAGCAGCTTGTTATGGAACACTGAAGCTTTCTTT.

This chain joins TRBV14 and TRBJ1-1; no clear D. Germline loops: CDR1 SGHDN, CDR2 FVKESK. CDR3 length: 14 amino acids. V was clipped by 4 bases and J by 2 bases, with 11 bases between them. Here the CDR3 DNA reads TGTGCCAGCAGCCCCCTCGGAGATAACACTGAAGCTTTCTTT. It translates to CASSPLGDNTEAFF. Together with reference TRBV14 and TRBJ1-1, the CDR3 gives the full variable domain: EAGVTQFPSHSVIEKGQTVTLRCDPISGHDNLYWYRRVMGKEIKFLLHFVKESKQDESGMPNNRFLAERTGGTYSTLKVQPAELEDSGVYFCASSPLGDNTEAFFGQGTRLTVV.

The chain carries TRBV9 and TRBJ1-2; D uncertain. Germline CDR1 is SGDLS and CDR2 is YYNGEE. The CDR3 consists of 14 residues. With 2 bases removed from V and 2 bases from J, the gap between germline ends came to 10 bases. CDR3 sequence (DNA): TGTGCCAGCAGCGTTACCGGGTTGAACTATGGCTACACCTTC. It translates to CASSVTGLNYGYTF.

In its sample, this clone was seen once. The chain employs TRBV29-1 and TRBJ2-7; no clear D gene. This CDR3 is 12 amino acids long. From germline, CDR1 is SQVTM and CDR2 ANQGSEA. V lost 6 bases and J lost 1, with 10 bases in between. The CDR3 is CSVLVSSYEQYF. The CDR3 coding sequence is TGCAGCGTCTTGGTCAGTTCCTACGAGCAGTACTTC.

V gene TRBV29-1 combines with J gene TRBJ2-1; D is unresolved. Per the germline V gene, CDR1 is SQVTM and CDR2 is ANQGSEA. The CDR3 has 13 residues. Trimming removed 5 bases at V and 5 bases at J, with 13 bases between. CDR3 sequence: CSVRLVADNEQFF. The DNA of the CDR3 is TGCAGCGTTCGGCTGGTTGCGGACAATGAGCAGTTCTTC.

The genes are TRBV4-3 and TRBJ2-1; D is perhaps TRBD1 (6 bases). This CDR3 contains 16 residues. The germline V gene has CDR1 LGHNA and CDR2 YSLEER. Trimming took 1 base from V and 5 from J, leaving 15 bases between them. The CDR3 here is CASSQGSPAGDNEQFF. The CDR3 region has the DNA TGCGCCAGCAGCCAAGGGAGCCCGGCAGGGGACAATGAGCAGTTCTTC.

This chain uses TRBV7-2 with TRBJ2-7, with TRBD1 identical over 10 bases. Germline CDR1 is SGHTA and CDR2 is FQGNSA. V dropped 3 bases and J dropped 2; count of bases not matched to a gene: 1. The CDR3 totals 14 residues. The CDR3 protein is CASSFGTGAYEQYF. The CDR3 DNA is TGTGCCAGCAGCTTCGGGACAGGGGCCTACGAGCAGTACTTC.

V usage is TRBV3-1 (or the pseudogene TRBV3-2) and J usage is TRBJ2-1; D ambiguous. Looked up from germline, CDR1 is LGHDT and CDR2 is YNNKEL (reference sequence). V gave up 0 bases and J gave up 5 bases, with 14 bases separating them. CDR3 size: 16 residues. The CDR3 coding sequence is TGTGCCAGCAGCCAAGAGTTAGTCTCTATCCACAATGAGCAGTTCTTC. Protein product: CASSQELVSIHNEQFF.

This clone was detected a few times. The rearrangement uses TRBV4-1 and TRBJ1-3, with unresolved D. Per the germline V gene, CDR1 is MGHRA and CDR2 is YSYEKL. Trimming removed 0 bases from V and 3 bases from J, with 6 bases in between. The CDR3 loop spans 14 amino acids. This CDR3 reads CASSQDHIGNTIYF. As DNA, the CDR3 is TGCGCCAGCAGCCAAGATCACATTGGAAACACCATATATTTT.

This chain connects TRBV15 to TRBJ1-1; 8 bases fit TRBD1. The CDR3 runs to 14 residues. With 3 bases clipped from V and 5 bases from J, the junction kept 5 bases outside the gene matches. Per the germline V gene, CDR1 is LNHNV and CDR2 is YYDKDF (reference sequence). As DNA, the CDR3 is TGTGCCACCAGCAGGGGGACAGGTCGGACTGAAGCTTTCTTT. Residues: CATSRGTGRTEAFF.

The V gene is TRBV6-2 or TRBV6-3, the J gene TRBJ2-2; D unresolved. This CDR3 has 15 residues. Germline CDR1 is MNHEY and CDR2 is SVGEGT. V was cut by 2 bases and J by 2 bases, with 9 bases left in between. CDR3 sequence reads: CASSYATINTGELFF. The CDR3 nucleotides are TGTGCCAGCAGTTACGCAACTATTAACACCGGGGAGCTGTTTTTT.